This record concerns one T cell receptor (beta chain) sequence. RNA transcripts served as the template for amplifying TCR beta CDR3 regions. The HTBI primer set drove a first-round RT-PCR of the TCR CDR3. TCRdb processed the multiplex PCR reads anew with MiXCR; each CDR3 protein has one entry. The sample consists of 550,000 to 700,000 distinct CDR3 sequences, around 46% of them appearing once. These data come from a study of T cells in Graves' hyperthyroidism and ophthalmopathy. CDR1 SNHLY and CDR2 FYNNEI come from the germline V gene. The ends were cut back, 7 bases at V and 7 bases at J, with 7 bases in the middle. The CDR3 loop spans 10 amino acids. Diagnosis rested on symptoms, serum thyroxine and TRAb, thyroid ultrasound, and orbital computed tomography.

The chain has TRBV2 and TRBJ2-5; D call uncertain. This clonotype originated in an adult woman with Graves' disease, either hyperthyroidism or ophthalmopathy (not recorded which). Sequencing was carried out using peripheral blood or thyroid tissue (not recorded which). The CDR3 DNA reads TGTGCCAGCACCTCCGGGACCCAGTACTTC. It specifies CASTSGTQYF.